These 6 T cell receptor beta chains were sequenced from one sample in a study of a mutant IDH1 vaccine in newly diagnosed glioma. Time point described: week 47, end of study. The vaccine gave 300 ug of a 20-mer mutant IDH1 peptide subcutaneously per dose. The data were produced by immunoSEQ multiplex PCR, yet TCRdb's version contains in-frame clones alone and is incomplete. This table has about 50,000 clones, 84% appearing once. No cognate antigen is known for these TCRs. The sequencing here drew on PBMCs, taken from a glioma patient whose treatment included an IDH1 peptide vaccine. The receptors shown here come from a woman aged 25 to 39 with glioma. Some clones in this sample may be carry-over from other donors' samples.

The CDR3 reads CASTPGGTTNEKLFF. In DNA form, the CDR3 reads TGTGCCAGCACCCCCGGGGGAACAACTAATGAAAAACTGTTTTTT. The chain employs TRBV5-4 and TRBJ1-4, with D possibly TRBD1 on 5 matching bases. The CDR3 covers 15 residues. CDR1 is SGHNT, CDR2 YYREEE, per germline (reference sequence). The V end lost 6 bases, the J end lost 0 bases, and 12 bases lay between the germline ends.

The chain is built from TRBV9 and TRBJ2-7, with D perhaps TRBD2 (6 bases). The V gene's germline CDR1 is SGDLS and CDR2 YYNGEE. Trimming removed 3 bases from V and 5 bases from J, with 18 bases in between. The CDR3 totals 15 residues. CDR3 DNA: TGTGCCAGCAGCGCCGCGGCGGGACCCCCCAACGAGCAGTACTTC. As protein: CASSAAAGPPNEQYF. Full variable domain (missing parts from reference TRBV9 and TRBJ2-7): DSGVTQTPKHLITATGQRVTLRCSPRSGDLSVYWYQQSLDQGLQFLIQYYNGEERAKGNILERFSAQQFPDLHSELNLSSLELGDSALYFCASSAAAGPPNEQYFGPGTRLTVT.

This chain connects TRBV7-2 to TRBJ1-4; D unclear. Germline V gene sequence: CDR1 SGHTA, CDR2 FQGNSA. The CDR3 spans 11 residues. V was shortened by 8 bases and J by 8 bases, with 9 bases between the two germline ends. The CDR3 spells CASGLQEKLFF. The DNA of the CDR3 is TGTGCCAGCGGTCTACAAGAAAAACTGTTTTTT.

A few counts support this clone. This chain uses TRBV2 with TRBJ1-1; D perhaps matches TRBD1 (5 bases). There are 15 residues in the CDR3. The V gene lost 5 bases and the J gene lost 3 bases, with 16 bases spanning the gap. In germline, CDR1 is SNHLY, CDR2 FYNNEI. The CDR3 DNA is TGTGCCAGCAGTCCTGGGGTTGCAGGGTACACTGAAGCTTTCTTT. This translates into CASSPGVAGYTEAFF.

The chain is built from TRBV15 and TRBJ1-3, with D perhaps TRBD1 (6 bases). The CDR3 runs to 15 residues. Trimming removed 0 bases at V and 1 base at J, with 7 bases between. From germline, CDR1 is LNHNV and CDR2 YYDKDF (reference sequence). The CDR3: CATSRDQGSGNTIYF. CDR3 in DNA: TGTGCCACCAGCAGAGATCAGGGGTCTGGAAACACCATATATTTT.

As DNA, the CDR3 is TGTGCCAGCAGTTACTTACAGAACACTGAAGCTTTCTTT. It encodes CASSYLQNTEAFF. The chain uses TRBV6-5 and TRBJ1-1, with D hard to call. With 1 base removed from V and 1 base from J, the gap between germline ends came to 4 bases. The CDR3 has 13 amino acids. Germline loops: CDR1 MNHEY, CDR2 SVGAGI.